This T cell receptor (beta chain) was found in a study of blood T cell repertoires in COVID-19. This clone was detected only once. Clones were sequenced by immunoSEQ multiplex PCR, and TCRdb holds only the in-frame ones, with some missing. The table includes 200,000 to 300,000 clones, 87% detected once. The CDR3 is 16 residues long. Germline loops: CDR1 SGHNT, CDR2 YYREEE (reference sequence). V shed 0 bases and J 7 bases; nucleotides not matched to a gene: 7. The sample comprised peripheral blood. This sequence was found in a woman between 50 and 59 years old with acute or convalescent COVID-19. This chain uses TRBV5-4 with TRBJ1-4; 9 bases line up with TRBD1. The CDR3 reads CASSLGDRELGEKLFF. CDR3 coding DNA: TGTGCCAGCAGCTTGGGGGACAGGGAATTGGGTGAAAAACTGTTTTTT.